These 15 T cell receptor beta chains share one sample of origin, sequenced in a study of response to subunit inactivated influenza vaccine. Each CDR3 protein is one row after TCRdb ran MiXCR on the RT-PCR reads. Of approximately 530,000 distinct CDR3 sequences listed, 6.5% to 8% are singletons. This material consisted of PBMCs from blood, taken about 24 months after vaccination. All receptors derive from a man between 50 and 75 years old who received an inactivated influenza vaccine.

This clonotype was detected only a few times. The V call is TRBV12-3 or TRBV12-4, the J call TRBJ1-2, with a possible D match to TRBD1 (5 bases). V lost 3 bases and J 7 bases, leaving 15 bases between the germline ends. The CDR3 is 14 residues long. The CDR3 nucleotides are TGTGCCAGCAGTTTGTCGGTGGGGAGGGGTGGCTACACCTTC. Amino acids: CASSLSVGRGGYTF.

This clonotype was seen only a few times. The CDR3 loop is CSARDRENSPLHF. CDR3 nucleotides: TGCAGTGCTAGAGATAGAGAGAATTCACCCCTCCACTTT. The rearrangement links TRBV20-1 to TRBJ1-6; D is unclear. CDR3 length: 13 residues. Germline CDR1 reads DFQATT; CDR2 reads SNEGSKA (reference sequence). Trimming removed 0 bases from V and 7 bases from J, with 7 bases in between.

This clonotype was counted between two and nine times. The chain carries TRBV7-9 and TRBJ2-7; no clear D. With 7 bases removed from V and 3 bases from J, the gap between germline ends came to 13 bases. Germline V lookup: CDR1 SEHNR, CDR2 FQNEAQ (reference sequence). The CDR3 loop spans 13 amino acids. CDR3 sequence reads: CASKAGTGYEQYF. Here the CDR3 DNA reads TGTGCCAGCAAAGCCGGAACCGGCTACGAGCAGTACTTC.

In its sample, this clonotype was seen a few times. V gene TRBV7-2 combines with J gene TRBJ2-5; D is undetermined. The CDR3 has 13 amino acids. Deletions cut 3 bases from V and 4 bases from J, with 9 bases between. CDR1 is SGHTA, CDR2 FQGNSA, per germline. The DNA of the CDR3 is TGTGCCAGCAGCTTCAACCGCCTAGAGACCCAGTACTTC. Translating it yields CASSFNRLETQYF.

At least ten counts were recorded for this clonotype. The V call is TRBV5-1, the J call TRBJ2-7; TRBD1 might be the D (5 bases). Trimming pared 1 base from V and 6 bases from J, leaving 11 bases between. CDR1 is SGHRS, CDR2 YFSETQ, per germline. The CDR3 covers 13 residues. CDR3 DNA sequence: TGCGCCAGCAGCTTGACAGGAGTAAGCGAGCAGTACTTC. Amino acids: CASSLTGVSEQYF. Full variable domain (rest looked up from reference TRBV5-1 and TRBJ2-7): KAGVTQTPRYLIKTRGQQVTLSCSPISGHRSVSWYQQTPGQGLQFLFEYFSETQRNKGNFPGRFSGRQFSNSRSEMNVSTLELGDSALYLCASSLTGVSEQYFGPGTRLTVT.

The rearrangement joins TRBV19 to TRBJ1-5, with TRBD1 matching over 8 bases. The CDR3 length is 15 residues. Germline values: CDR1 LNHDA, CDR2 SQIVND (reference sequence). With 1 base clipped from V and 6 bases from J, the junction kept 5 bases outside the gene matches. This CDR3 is CASSIGRGRFQPQHF. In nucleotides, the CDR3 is TGTGCCAGTAGTATAGGCAGGGGGCGGTTTCAGCCCCAGCATTTT.

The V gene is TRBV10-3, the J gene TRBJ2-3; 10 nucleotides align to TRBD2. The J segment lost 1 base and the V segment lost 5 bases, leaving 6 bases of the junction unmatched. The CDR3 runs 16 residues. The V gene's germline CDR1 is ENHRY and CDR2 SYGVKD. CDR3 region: CAISNGLAGGTDTQYF. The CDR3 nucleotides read TGTGCCATCAGTAACGGGCTAGCGGGGGGCACAGATACGCAGTATTTT.

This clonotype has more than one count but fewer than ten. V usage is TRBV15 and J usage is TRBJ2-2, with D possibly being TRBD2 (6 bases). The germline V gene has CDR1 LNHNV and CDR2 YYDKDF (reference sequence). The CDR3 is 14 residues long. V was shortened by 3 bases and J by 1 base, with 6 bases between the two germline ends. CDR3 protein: CATSSGGNTGELFF. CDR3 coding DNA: TGTGCCACCAGCAGCGGGGGGAACACCGGGGAGCTGTTTTTT. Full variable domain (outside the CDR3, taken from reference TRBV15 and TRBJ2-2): DAMVIQNPRYQVTQFGKPVTLSCSQTLNHNVMYWYQQKSSQAPKLLFHYYDKDFNNEADTPDNFQSRRPNTSFCFLDIRSPGLGDTAMYLCATSSGGNTGELFFGEGSRLTVL.

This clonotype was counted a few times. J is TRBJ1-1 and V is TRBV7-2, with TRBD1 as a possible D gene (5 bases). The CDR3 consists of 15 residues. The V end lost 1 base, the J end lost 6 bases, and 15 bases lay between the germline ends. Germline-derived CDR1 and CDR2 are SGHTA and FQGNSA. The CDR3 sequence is CASSLGPHLGAEAFF. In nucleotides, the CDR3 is TGTGCCAGCAGCTTAGGTCCCCACTTGGGGGCTGAAGCTTTCTTT. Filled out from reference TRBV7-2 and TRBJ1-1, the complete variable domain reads GAGVSQSPSNKVTEKGKDVELRCDPISGHTALYWYRQSLGQGLEFLIYFQGNSAPDKSGLPSDRFSAERTGGSVSTLTIQRTQQEDSAVYLCASSLGPHLGAEAFFGQGTRLTVV.

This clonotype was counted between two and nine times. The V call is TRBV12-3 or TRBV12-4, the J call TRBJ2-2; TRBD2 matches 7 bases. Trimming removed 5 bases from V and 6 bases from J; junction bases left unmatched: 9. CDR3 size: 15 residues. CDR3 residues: CASSTPLGGAGELFF. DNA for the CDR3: TGTGCCAGCAGTACACCCTTGGGGGGGGCCGGGGAGCTGTTTTTT.

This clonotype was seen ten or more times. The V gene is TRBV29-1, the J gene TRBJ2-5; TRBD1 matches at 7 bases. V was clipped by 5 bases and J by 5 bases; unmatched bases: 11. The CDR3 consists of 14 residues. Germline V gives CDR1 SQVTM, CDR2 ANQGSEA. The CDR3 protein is CSVRRDSGKETQYF. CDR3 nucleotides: TGCAGCGTTCGACGGGACAGTGGGAAGGAGACCCAGTACTTC.

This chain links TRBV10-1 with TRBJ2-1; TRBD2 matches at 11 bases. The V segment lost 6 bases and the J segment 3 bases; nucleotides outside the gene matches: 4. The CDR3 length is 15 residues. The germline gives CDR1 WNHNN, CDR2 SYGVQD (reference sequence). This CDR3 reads CASSGTSGFYNEQFF. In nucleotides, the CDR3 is TGCGCCAGCAGCGGGACTAGCGGATTCTACAATGAGCAGTTCTTC.

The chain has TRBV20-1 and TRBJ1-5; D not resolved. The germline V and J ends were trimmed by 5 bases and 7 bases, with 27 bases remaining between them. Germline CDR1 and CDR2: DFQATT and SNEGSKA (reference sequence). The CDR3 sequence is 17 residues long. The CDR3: CSAPYRASGQQYQPQHF. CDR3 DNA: TGCAGTGCTCCCTATCGGGCTTCCGGGCAGCAGTACCAGCCCCAGCATTTT.

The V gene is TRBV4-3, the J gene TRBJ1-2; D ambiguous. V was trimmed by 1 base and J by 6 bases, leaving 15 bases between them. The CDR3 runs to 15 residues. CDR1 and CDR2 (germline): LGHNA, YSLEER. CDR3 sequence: CASSQGSSPFDGYTF. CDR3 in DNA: TGCGCCAGCAGCCAAGGTTCAAGCCCGTTTGATGGCTACACCTTC.

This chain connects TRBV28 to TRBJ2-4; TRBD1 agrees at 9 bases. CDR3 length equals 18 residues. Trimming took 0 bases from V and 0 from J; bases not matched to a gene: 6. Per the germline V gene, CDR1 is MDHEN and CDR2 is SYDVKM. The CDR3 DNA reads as TGTGCCAGCAGTTTATGGCACAGGGGGCGTCGAGCCAAAAACATTCAGTACTTC. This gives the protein CASSLWHRGRRAKNIQYF.